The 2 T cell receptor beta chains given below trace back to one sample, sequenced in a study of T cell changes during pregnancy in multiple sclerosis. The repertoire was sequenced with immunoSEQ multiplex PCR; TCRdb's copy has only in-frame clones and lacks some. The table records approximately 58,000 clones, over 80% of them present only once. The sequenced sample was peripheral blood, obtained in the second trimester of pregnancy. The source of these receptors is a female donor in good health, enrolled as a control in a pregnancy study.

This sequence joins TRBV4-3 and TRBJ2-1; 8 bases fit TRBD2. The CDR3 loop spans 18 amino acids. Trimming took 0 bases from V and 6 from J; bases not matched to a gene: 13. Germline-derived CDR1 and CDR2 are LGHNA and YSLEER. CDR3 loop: CASSQDPSGLGIINEQFF. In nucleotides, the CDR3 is TGCGCCAGCAGCCAAGACCCGTCGGGACTAGGAATTATCAATGAGCAGTTCTTC.

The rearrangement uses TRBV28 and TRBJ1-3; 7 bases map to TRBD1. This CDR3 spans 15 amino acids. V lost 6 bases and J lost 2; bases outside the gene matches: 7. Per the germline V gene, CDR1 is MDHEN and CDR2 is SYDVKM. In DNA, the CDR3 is TGTGCCAGCAGCGACAGGGCGACAGCTGGAAACACCATATATTTT. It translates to CASSDRATAGNTIYF.